This T cell receptor (beta chain) was recovered during a study of cytomegalovirus exposure and HLA in healthy donors. Broader study findings: Accurate HLA-A and HLA-B prediction from TCR beta sequences was reported for most subjects.

It was with 60 Vbeta and 13 Jbeta primers that the PCR ran. In the original workflow: An analysis performed later counted about 80 million unique TCR beta chains (roughly 11 million of them shared). Libraries were prepared by immunoSEQ multiplex PCR; TCRdb keeps only in-frame clonotypes and omits some of them. V and J calls and clone size are those listed in that table; D and trimming were worked out from the DNA. Seen here are around 120,000 clones, about three quarters observed once, and the top ten hold around 2.7%. With regard to this clone: Its antigen is unknown.

The receptor comes from a middle-aged woman in good health and CMV-seropositive. The source material was PBMCs.

In nucleotides, the CDR3 is TGTGCCAGCAGAGAAACAGGGTACGAGCAGTACTTC. It encodes CASRETGYEQYF. The chain is built from TRBV6-1 and TRBJ2-7; the D gene is possibly TRBD1 (6 bases). Germline loops: CDR1 MNHNS, CDR2 SASEGT. Trimming removed 6 bases at V and 4 bases at J, with 10 bases between. The CDR3 is 12 residues long.